This record looks at one TCR beta chain sequence and its context. This clone occurred once. No antigen is known for it. Base quality data are lacking; no much larger clone is found one base away. The data were taken from a study of T cells in localized non-small cell lung cancer (dated by TCRdb to the early 2020s). Regarding the complete study: The study examined T cell repertoires in approximately 240 patients with early-stage NSCLC and compared tumors with uninvolved tumor-adjacent lungs. The cohort comprised around 250 treatment-naïve NSCLC patients with resected, localized lung tumors. Of the NSCLC patients, 129 were male and approximately 99 were female, and the mean age was about 69 years. Overall study results and their limits: A median of around 57 of the top 100 tumor clones were detected in paired uninvolved adjacent lung, and 28 of these tumor clones were also found among the top 100 clones of the paired uninvolved adjacent lung. Higher blood T cell density associated with longer overall survival, while higher adjacent-lung clonality associated with shorter survival. Because multi-region tumor sequencing was not performed, intratumor heterogeneity could not be ruled out. Because of the exploratory design, TCR variables were selected using unadjusted p-values without false-discovery rate correction. Uninvolved tumor-adjacent lung showed the highest T cell clonality, higher than tumor, which suggests more focused antigenic responses in the uninvolved tumor-adjacent lung.

TCR beta CDR3 regions were sequenced from DNA using the immunoSEQ Assay. Under the source paper's analysis protocol: T cell density was computed as TCR beta template counts normalized to usable DNA estimated by amplifying housekeeping genes. Using the preseqR package, richness was estimated by extrapolating to 120,000 templates for tissue samples and 400,000 templates for PBMC samples. Clonality was defined by subtracting Pielou's evenness from one. Tissue-enriched TCRs were identified through differential abundance testing performed on productive amino-acid clonotypes, with a minimum total count of 5 and an alpha of 0.1. Repertoire overlap between compartments was quantified with the Jaccard Index and Morisita Overlap Index. TCR beta CDR3s were clustered by GLIPH together with public tetramer-defined viral CDR3s, and at least three viral sequences plus V-gene enrichment were required for viral motifs. Here the immuneACCESS table is served through TCRdb, limited to in-frame sequences with V and J called. Missing clones are a known gap in these copies; in checked studies unresolved V genes cover under half, and the rest lacks a known reason. The V and J calls and clone size come from that table; D and trimming were worked out from the DNA. The sample table holds roughly 25,000 clones, of which around nine tenths were seen once. Roughly 6% of the sample belongs to the ten largest clones.

At diagnosis, peripheral blood, uninvolved tumor-adjacent lung and tumor were collected and stored as a combination of fresh-frozen and FFPE material. For TCR repertoire profiling, the blood samples were analyzed as peripheral blood mononuclear cells. The clonotype comes from a man aged 40 to 70 with stage II lung adenocarcinoma. The starting material was PBMCs, obtained before any cancer treatment.

The sequence in DNA is TGCGCCAGCAGCTTTTCGGCCGACCGCACAGATACGCAGTATTTT. Translated, it gives CASSFSADRTDTQYF. The chain joins TRBV5-1 to TRBJ2-3, with the D gene not clear enough to name. The trim is 2 bases for V and 1 base for J, with a gap of 11 bases between the germline ends. The CDR3, from cysteine to phenylalanine, totals 15 residues. The only DNA kept is the CDR3, 45 bases in frame from the first base. CDR1 SGHRS and CDR2 YFSETQ are derived from the germline V gene. Reference TRBV5-1 and TRBJ2-3 genes cover what lies past the CDR3, so the full variable domain is KAGVTQTPRYLIKTRGQQVTLSCSPISGHRSVSWYQQTPGQGLQFLFEYFSETQRNKGNFPGRFSGRQFSNSRSEMNVSTLELGDSALYLCASSFSADRTDTQYFGPGTRLTVL.